This T cell receptor (beta chain) came from a study of T cell responses to AZD1222 COVID-19 vaccine. The data were produced by immunoSEQ multiplex PCR, yet TCRdb's version contains in-frame clones alone and is incomplete. Of approximately 110,000 clones listed, about 85% were seen once; the top ten hold around 2.3%. V lost 1 base and J 9 bases, leaving 10 bases between the germline ends. The CDR3 is 12 residues long. The germline V gene has CDR1 SGHTA and CDR2 FQGNSA. Findings and limits, study-wide: The donor group comprised mostly white British people and more females; the analysis possibly underestimated clonal diversity. Unmutated regions of variants are reportedly targeted by nearly half of spike-specific TCRs.

A note on this clone: The antigen is not known.

V usage is TRBV7-2 and J usage is TRBJ2-7, with D tentatively TRBD1 or TRBD2 (5 bases each). Source: peripheral blood, taken 28 days after the second AZD1222 dose. The TCR comes from an adult who received the AZD1222 COVID-19 vaccine. The CDR3 nucleotides are TGTGCCAGCAGCTTAGATGACGGGGCGCAGTACTTC. Translation: CASSLDDGAQYF.